Detailed here is one T cell receptor beta chain. Its antigen remains unknown. This record comes from a study of T-cell reconstitution after alpha-beta-depleted transplantation in children. The CDR3 extends over 18 amino acids. CDR1 and CDR2 (germline): SGHVS, FNYEAQ. V dropped 0 bases and J dropped 1 base, with 19 bases sitting between them. Molecular barcoding with unique molecular identifiers was used for the TCRbeta library. Each CDR3 protein gets one entry after TCRdb re-called the PCR reads with MiXCR. The table has 700,000 to 850,000 distinct CDR3 sequences, roughly 15% seen once. Findings of the study overall: Expanded graft clones numbering several hundred reportedly gave rise to alpha-beta T cells about two months after transplant. Diversity and T-cell counts at one year after transplant derived mostly from new T cells. Recipient T cells and thymic progenitors that survived were the source of the high TCRbeta diversity seen at day 60 in some patients.

The rearrangement uses TRBV7-6 and TRBJ2-7; a weak D match, TRBD2 (6 bases). The specimen comprised PBMCs, mostly from graft donor cells, sampled 360 days after TCRalphabeta/CD19-depleted stem cell transplant. The sequence derives from a male patient between 5 and 17 years old who had a stem cell transplant for acute lymphoblastic leukemia, so the T cells may come from the graft donor. The CDR3: CASSLARGAKAGSYEQYF. The CDR3 nucleotides read TGTGCCAGCAGCTTAGCGAGGGGAGCGAAGGCGGGGTCCTACGAGCAGTACTTC.